Listed here is a single TCR beta chain. The antigen remains undetermined. This entry belongs to a study of blood T cells in healthy people across ages. Regarding the study as a whole: CMV status of donors was unknown, possibly confounding expanded clonotype changes.

CDR3 size: 15 residues. Germline values: CDR1 MNHEY, CDR2 SVGAGI. V was cut by 2 bases and J by 2 bases, with 10 bases left in between. Primers used in a second PCR of roughly 6 to 11 cycles were a sample-barcoded 5' primer and a J-beta primer mix. TCRdb re-called the 5' RACE reads with MiXCR, one entry per CDR3 protein. This table holds roughly 1.5 million distinct CDR3 sequences, about 42% found once. The receptor comes from a young woman in good health. J is TRBJ1-3 and V is TRBV6-5; D gene uncertain. The source material was blood. This CDR3 reads CASSYQRSPGNTIYF. The CDR3 DNA is TGTGCCAGCAGTTACCAGCGTAGTCCTGGAAACACCATATATTTT.